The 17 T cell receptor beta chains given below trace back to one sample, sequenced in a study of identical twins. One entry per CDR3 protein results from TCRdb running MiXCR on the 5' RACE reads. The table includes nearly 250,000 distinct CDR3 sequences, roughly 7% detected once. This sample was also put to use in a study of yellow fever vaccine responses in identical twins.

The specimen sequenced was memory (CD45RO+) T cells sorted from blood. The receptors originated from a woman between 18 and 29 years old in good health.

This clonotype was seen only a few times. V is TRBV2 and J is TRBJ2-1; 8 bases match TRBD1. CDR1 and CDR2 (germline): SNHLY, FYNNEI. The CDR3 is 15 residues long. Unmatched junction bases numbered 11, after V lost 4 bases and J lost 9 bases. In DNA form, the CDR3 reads TGTGCCAGCAGTGCCGAGACAGGGGTGATTAGTGAGCAGTTCTTC. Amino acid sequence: CASSAETGVISEQFF.

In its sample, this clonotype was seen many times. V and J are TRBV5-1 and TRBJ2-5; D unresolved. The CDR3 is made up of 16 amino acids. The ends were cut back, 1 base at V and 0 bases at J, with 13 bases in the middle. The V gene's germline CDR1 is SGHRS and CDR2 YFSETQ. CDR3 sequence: CASSLSGSHYQETQYF. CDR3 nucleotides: TGCGCCAGCAGCTTGAGTGGCAGTCACTACCAAGAGACCCAGTACTTC.

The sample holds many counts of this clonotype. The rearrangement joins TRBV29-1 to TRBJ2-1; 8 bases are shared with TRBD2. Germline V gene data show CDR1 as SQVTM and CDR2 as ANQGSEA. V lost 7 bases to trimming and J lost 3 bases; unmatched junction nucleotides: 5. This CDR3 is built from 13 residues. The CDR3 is CSAAGLGYNEQFF. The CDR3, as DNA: TGCAGCGCCGCGGGACTAGGCTACAATGAGCAGTTCTTC.

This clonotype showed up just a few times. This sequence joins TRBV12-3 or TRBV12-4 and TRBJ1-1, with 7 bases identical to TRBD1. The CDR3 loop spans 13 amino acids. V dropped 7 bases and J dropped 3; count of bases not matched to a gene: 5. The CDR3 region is CASKARGDTEAFF. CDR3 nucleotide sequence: TGTGCCAGCAAAGCCAGGGGGGACACTGAAGCTTTCTTT.

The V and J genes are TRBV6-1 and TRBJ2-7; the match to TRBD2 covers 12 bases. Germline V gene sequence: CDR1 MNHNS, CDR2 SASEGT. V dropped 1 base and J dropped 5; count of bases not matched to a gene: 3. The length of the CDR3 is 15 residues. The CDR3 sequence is CASSEELAGGHEQYF. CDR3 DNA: TGTGCCAGCAGTGAAGAGCTAGCGGGAGGGCACGAGCAGTACTTC.

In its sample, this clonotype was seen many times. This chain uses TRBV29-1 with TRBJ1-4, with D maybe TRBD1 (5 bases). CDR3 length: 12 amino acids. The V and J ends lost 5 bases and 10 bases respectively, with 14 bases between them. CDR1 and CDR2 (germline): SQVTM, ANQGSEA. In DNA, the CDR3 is TGCAGCGTTCGCCAGGGAGGAGGAAAACTGTTTTTT. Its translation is CSVRQGGGKLFF.

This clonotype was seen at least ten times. CDR3 protein: CASSLAAGYQETQYF. The CDR3 bases are TGCGCCAGCAGCTTGGCGGCGGGTTACCAAGAGACCCAGTACTTC. The chain uses TRBV5-1 and TRBJ2-5, with a possible D match to TRBD2 (5 bases). V was clipped by 0 bases and J by 0 bases, with 9 bases between them. The CDR3 length is 15 residues. Per the germline V gene, CDR1 is SGHRS and CDR2 is YFSETQ.

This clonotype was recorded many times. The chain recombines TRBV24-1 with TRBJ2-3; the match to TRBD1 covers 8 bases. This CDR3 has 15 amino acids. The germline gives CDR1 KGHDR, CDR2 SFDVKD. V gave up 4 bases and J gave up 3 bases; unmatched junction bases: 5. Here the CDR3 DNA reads TGTGCCACCAGTGACACGGACAGGGATACAGATACGCAGTATTTT. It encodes CATSDTDRDTDTQYF.

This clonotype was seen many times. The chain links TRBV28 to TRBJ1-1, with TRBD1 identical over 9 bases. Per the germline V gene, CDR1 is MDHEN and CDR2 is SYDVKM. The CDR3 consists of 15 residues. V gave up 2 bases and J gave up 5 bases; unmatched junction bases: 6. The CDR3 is CASSLLTGGKTEAFF. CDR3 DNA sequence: TGTGCCAGCAGTTTACTAACAGGGGGCAAGACTGAAGCTTTCTTT.

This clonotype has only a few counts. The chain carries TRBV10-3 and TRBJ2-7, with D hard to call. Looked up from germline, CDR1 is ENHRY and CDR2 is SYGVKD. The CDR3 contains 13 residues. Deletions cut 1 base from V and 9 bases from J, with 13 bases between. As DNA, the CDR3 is TGTGCCATCAGTGAGTTGTTGGATTTGGGGCAGTACGTC. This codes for CAISELLDLGQYV.

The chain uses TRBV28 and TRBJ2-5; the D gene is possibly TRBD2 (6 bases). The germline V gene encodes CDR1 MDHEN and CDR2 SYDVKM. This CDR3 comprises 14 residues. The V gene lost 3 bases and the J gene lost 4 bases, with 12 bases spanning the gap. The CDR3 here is CASSLQTSRETQYF. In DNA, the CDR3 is TGTGCCAGCAGTTTGCAGACTAGTAGAGAGACCCAGTACTTC.

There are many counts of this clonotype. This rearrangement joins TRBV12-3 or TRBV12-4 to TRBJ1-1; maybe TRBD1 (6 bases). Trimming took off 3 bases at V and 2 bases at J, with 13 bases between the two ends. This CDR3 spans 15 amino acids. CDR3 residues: CASSFSGGRNTEAFF. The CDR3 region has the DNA TGTGCCAGCAGTTTCTCGGGGGGGCGCAACACTGAAGCTTTCTTT.

In nucleotides, the CDR3 is TGCGCCAGCAGCTTAGCAGGGAGCTGGGAGACCCAGTACTTC. As protein: CASSLAGSWETQYF. V gene TRBV5-1 combines with J gene TRBJ2-5; TRBD1 or TRBD2 may be the D gene (5 bases each). The V end lost 2 bases, the J end lost 5 bases, and 13 bases lay between the germline ends. The germline V gene encodes CDR1 SGHRS and CDR2 YFSETQ. The CDR3 has 14 residues.

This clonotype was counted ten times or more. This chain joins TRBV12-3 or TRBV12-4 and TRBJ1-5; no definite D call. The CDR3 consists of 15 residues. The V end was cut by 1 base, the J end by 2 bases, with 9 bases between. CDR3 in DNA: TGTGCCAGCAGTTTAGGGAGTAACGGCAATCAGCCCCAGCATTTT. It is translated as CASSLGSNGNQPQHF.

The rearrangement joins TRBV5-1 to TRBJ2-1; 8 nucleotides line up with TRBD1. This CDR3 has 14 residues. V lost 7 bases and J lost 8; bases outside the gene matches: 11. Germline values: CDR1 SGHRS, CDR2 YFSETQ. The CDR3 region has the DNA TGCGCCAGCGCTTTCAGGGGGCCCGAGGATGAGCAGTTCTTC. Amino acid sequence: CASAFRGPEDEQFF.

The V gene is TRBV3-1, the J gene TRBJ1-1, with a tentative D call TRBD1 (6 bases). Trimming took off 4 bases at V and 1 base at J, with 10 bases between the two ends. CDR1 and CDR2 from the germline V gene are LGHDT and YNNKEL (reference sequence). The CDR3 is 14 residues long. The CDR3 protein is CASSRSTGNTEAFF. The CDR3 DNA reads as TGTGCCAGCAGCCGCTCGACAGGGAACACTGAAGCTTTCTTT.

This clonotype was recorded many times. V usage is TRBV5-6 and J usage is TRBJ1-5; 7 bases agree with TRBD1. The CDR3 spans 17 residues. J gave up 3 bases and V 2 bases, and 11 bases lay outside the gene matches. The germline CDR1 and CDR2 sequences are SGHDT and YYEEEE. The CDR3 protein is CASSFGGGIVTNQPQHF. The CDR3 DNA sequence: TGTGCCAGCAGCTTTGGAGGGGGCATCGTTACCAATCAGCCCCAGCATTTT.